The 15 T cell receptor beta chains below all came from one sample that was sequenced in a study of T cell repertoires in cytomegalovirus infection. MiXCR was run by TCRdb on the reads, yielding one entry per CDR3 protein. The sample lists some 220,000 distinct CDR3 sequences; about 5.9% were seen once. The specimen was PBMCs. These receptors came from a human donor in good health (CMV status not recorded). Some clones in this sample may be carry-over from other donors' samples.

This clonotype was observed many times. V usage is TRBV2 and J usage is TRBJ1-1; D possibly corresponds to TRBD1 (5 bases). The germline V and J ends were trimmed by 6 bases and 5 bases, with 19 bases remaining between them. The CDR3 is 15 residues long. Looked up from germline, CDR1 is SNHLY and CDR2 is FYNNEI. The CDR3 coding sequence is TGTGCCAGCAGAGCCTTGGACAAGGGTGAAACTGAAGCTTTCTTT. Amino acid sequence: CASRALDKGETEAFF.

This clonotype was observed at least ten times. The chain links TRBV24-1 to TRBJ2-3, with D maybe TRBD1 (5 bases). Germline V gene data show CDR1 as KGHDR and CDR2 as SFDVKD. The length of the CDR3 is 15 residues. V lost 7 bases, J lost 0 bases, and 13 bases lay in between. The CDR3 here is CATSDSRQSTDTQYF. Here the CDR3 DNA reads TGTGCCACCAGCGATAGCCGACAGAGCACAGATACGCAGTATTTT.

This clonotype was detected ten times or more. The chain employs TRBV18 and TRBJ2-4; the D gene is possibly TRBD1 (6 bases). The CDR3 runs 14 residues. In germline, CDR1 is KGHSH, CDR2 LQKENI. Trimming shortened V by 4 bases and J by 7 bases, and 14 bases separated the two germline ends. The CDR3 loop is CASSQLPGENIQYF. Here the CDR3 DNA reads TGTGCCAGCTCACAATTACCAGGGGAGAACATTCAGTACTTC.

This clonotype was seen ten or more times. The J gene is TRBJ1-4, the V gene TRBV30; 8 positions agree with TRBD1. The CDR3 is 13 residues long. The junction had 4 bases not matched to a gene; V was cut back by 4 bases and J by 6 bases. In germline, CDR1 is GTSNPN, CDR2 SVGIG (reference sequence). The CDR3 protein is CAWMDRAYEKLFF. As DNA, the CDR3 is TGTGCCTGGATGGACAGGGCCTATGAAAAACTGTTTTTT.

This clonotype has a count of ten or more. In DNA form, the CDR3 reads TGTGCCATCAGTGAGGCTAGCTACTACGAGCAGTACTTC. Amino acids: CAISEASYYEQYF. The rearrangement links TRBV10-3 to TRBJ2-7; D is possibly TRBD2 (5 bases). The CDR3 sequence is 13 residues long. The V end lost 2 bases, the J end lost 3 bases, and 8 bases lay between the germline ends. Germline loops: CDR1 ENHRY, CDR2 SYGVKD.

Points on this clonotype: This could be a read error, since a much larger clone is one nucleotide away. No conserved phenylalanine or tryptophan ends this CDR3, so it is likely a read error. The CDR3 spells CASSHPAPQHS. As DNA, the CDR3 is TGTGCCAGTTCGCACCCGGCTCCCCAGCATTCT. The gene calls are TRBV2 and TRBJ1-5; no clear D gene. Trimming took 9 bases from V and 10 from J, leaving 13 bases between them. The CDR3 spans 11 residues. Per germline, CDR1 SNHLY and CDR2 FYNNEI.

This clonotype was detected many times. The chain joins TRBV19 to TRBJ1-1, with no clear D. CDR3 length equals 15 residues. Germline CDR1 LNHDA, CDR2 SQIVND (reference sequence). V was pared by 10 bases and J by 1 base, with 19 bases between. The chain's CDR3 is CATGPGPSGNTEAFF. In DNA form, the CDR3 reads TGTGCCACCGGCCCAGGCCCCAGTGGGAACACTGAAGCTTTCTTT.

This clonotype was counted at least ten times. The rearrangement uses TRBV4-3 and TRBJ1-4, with unresolved D. CDR3 length: 13 amino acids. V lost 8 bases to trimming and J lost 4 bases, with 11 bases between them. The germline V gene has CDR1 LGHNA and CDR2 YSLEER. For the CDR3, the DNA is TGCGCCAGCGCCACAGCTCATAATGAAAAACTGTTTTTT. Protein sequence: CASATAHNEKLFF.

This clonotype was picked up many times. The chain uses TRBV19 and TRBJ2-3, with TRBD1 as a possible D gene (5 bases). Between the trimmed V and J ends, which lost 5 bases and 2 bases, there was a span of 11 bases. The CDR3 extends over 14 amino acids. Germline lookup yields CDR1 LNHDA and CDR2 SQIVND (reference sequence). This chain's CDR3 is CASSDDSATDTQYF. The CDR3 DNA reads TGTGCCAGTAGTGACGACAGCGCCACAGATACGCAGTATTTT.

This clonotype was recorded at least ten times. This chain uses TRBV5-4 with TRBJ1-2; D is unclear. This CDR3 has 13 amino acids. Trimming shortened V by 5 bases and J by 8 bases, and 16 bases separated the two germline ends. Germline V gene lookup returns CDR1 SGHNT and CDR2 YYREEE (reference sequence). The CDR3 DNA follows: TGTGCCAGCAGTTCCTTGGAAATCTACGGCTACACCTTC. It translates to CASSSLEIYGYTF.

For this clonotype: With a much larger clone just one base away, this may be a read error. This chain connects TRBV7-2 to TRBJ2-7; D tentatively fits TRBD1 or TRBD2 (5 bases each). Trimming stripped 3 bases from V and 2 bases from J, with 14 bases between. The CDR3 loop spans 15 amino acids. In germline, CDR1 is SGHTA, CDR2 FQGNSA. CDR3 region: CASSLGPENPYEQYF. CDR3 coding DNA: TGTGCCAGCAGCTTGGGACCGGAAAATCCCTACGAGCAGTACTTC. Full variable domain (missing parts from reference TRBV7-2 and TRBJ2-7): GAGVSQSPSNKVTEKGKDVELRCDPISGHTALYWYRQSLGQGLEFLIYFQGNSAPDKSGLPSDRFSAERTGGSVSTLTIQRTQQEDSAVYLCASSLGPENPYEQYFGPGTRLTVT.

This clonotype has a handful of counts. The chain couples TRBV13 to TRBJ2-6; tentatively, D is TRBD1 (6 bases). From germline, CDR1 is PRHDT and CDR2 FYEKMQ (reference sequence). V lost 5 bases, J lost 2 bases, and 16 bases lay in between. The CDR3 has 17 residues. This chain's CDR3 is CASSIRQGGTGANVLTF. CDR3 bases: TGTGCCAGCAGCATTCGCCAAGGGGGAACTGGGGCCAACGTCCTGACTTTC.

This clonotype has at least ten counts. J is TRBJ2-7 and V is TRBV28; TRBD2 agrees at 7 bases. Germline V gene lookup returns CDR1 MDHEN and CDR2 SYDVKM. Trimming removed 3 bases from V and 7 bases from J; junction bases left unmatched: 9. There are 14 residues in the CDR3. In DNA, the CDR3 is TGTGCCAGCAGTTTCCATGGGAGGGCGGGGGAGCAGTACTTC. Translating it yields CASSFHGRAGEQYF.

The V gene is TRBV7-8, the J gene TRBJ2-5; no reliable D call. The ends were cut back, 5 bases at V and 2 bases at J, with 18 bases in the middle. The CDR3 contains 16 residues. CDR1 is SGHVS, CDR2 FQNEAQ, per germline. The CDR3 sequence is CASSDAGISGQETQYF. The CDR3 DNA is TGTGCCAGCAGCGACGCTGGGATAAGTGGGCAAGAGACCCAGTACTTC.

This clonotype was detected many times. The chain employs TRBV7-2 and TRBJ1-6; a weak D match, TRBD1 (6 bases). CDR3 length: 14 residues. Germline-derived CDR1 and CDR2 are SGHTA and FQGNSA. Trimming cost V 3 bases and J 9 bases, with 12 bases left between them. CDR3 DNA: TGTGCCAGCAGCTTGGACAGTTCCCTTTCACCCCTCCACTTT. Its protein product is CASSLDSSLSPLHF.